Sequencing of this T cell receptor beta chain was carried out in a study of early T cells in non-severe SARS-CoV-2 infection. Unique molecular identifier tags were affixed to discrete cDNA molecules. A single record per CDR3 protein comes from TCRdb applying MiXCR to the 5' RACE reads. The profile covers around 77,000 distinct CDR3 sequences, with around 12% appearing a single time and roughly 16% taken by the ten largest. This clonotype was seen many times. Trimming cost V 6 bases and J 2 bases; bases outside gene matches: 5. This CDR3 has 15 residues. Germline V gives CDR1 SGHTA, CDR2 FQGNSA. The rearrangement joins TRBV7-2 to TRBJ2-3, with TRBD2 matching 10 bases. This TCR was recovered from an adult who was a healthcare worker with PCR-confirmed SARS-CoV-2 infection or an uninfected control (not recorded which). The donor label of this sample is uncertain. The source material was whole blood, sampled at baseline. The CDR3 spells CASRQGLAYTDTQYF. Here the CDR3 DNA reads TGTGCCAGCAGACAGGGACTAGCGTACACAGATACGCAGTATTTT.